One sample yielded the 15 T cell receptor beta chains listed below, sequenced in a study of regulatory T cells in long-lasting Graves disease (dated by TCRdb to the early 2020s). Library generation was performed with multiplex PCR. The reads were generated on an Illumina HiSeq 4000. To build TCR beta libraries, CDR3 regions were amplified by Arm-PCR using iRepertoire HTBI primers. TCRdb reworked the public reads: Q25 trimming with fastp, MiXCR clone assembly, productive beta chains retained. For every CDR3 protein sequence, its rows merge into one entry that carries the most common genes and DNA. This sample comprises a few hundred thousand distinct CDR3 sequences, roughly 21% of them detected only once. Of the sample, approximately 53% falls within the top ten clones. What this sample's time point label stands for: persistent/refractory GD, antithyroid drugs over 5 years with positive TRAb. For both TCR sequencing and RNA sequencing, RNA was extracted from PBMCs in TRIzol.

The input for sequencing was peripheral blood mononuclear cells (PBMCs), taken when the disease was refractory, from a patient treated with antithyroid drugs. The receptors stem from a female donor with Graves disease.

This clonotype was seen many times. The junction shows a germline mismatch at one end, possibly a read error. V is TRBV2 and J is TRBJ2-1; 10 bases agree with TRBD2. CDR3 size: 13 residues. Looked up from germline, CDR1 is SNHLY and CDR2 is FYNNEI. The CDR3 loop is CAGRTSGYNEQFF. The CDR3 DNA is TGTGCCGGCAGGACTAGCGGATACAATGAGCAGTTCTTC.

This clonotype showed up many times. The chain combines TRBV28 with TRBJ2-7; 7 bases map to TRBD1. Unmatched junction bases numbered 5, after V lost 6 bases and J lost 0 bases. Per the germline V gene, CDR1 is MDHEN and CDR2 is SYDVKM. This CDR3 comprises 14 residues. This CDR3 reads CASRMNRGSYEQYF. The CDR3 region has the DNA TGTGCCAGCAGAATGAACAGGGGCTCCTACGAGCAGTACTTC.

CDR3 in amino acids: CATSPGQPSTDTQYF. For the CDR3, the DNA is TGTGCCACCAGCCCGGGACAGCCTAGCACAGATACGCAGTATTTT. The genes are TRBV15 and TRBJ2-3; 7 nucleotides align to TRBD1. Germline CDR1 reads LNHNV; CDR2 reads YYDKDF (reference sequence). The junction had 5 bases not matched to a gene; V was cut back by 5 bases and J by 0 bases. CDR3 length: 15 amino acids.

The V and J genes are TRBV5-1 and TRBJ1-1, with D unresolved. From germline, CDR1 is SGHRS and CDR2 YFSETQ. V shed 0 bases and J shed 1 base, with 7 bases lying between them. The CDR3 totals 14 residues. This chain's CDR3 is CASSLDHTNTEAFF. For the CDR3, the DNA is TGCGCCAGCAGCTTGGATCACACGAACACTGAAGCTTTCTTT.

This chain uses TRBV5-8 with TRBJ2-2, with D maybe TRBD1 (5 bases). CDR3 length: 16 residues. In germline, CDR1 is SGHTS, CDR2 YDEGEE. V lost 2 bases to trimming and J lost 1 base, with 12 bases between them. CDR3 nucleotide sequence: TGTGCCAGCAGCTTCCTAGGGGTATTGAACACCGGGGAGCTGTTTTTT. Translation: CASSFLGVLNTGELFF.

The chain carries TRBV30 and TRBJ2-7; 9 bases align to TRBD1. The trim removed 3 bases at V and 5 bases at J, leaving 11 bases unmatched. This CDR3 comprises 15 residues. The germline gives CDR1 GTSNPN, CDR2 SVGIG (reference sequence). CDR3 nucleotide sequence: TGTGCCTGGAGAGGGCCGGGACAGGGCTTGAACGAGCAGTACTTC. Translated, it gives CAWRGPGQGLNEQYF.

CDR3 DNA sequence: TGTGCCCTACCCCGGCGGGGCGGGTACCAAGAGACCCAGTACTTC. Its translation: CALPRRGGYQETQYF. The chain has TRBV27 and TRBJ2-5; tentatively, D is TRBD2 (6 bases). The length of the CDR3 is 15 residues. CDR1 MNHEY and CDR2 SMNVEV come from the germline V gene (reference sequence). The V and J ends lost 11 bases and 0 bases respectively, with 19 bases between them.

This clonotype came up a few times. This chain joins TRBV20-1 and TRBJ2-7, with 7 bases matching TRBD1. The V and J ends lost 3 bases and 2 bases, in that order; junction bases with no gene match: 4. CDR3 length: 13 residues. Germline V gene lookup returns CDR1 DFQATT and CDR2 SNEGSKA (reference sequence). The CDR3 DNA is TGCAGTGCTAGGGGGACAGCCCCCTACGAGCAGTACTTC. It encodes CSARGTAPYEQYF.

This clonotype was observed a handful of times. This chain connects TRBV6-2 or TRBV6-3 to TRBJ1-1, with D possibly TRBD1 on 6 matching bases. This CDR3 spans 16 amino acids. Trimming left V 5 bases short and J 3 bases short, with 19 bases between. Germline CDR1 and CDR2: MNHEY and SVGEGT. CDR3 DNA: TGTGCCAGCAGTGATCCTTCGGGGGCGCATCACACTGAAGCTTTCTTT. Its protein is CASSDPSGAHHTEAFF.

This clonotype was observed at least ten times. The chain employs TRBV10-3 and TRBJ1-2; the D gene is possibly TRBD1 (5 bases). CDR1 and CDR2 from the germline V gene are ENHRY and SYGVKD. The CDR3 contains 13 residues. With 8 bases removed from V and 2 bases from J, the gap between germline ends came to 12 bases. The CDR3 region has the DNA TGTGCCATCTCCGGGACGGAAAACTATGGCTACACCTTC. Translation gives CAISGTENYGYTF.

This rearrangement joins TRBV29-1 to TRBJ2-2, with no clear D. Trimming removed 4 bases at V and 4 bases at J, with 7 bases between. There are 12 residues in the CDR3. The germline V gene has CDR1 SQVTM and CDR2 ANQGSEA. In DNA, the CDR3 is TGCAGCGTTGTTATAGCCACCGGGGAGCTGTTTTTT. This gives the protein CSVVIATGELFF.

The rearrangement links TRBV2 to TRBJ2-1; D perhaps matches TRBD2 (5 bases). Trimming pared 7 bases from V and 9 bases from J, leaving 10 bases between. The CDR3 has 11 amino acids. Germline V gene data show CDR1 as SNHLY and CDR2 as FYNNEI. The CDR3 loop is CASTPGIEQFF. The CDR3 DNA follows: TGTGCCAGCACTCCCGGGATTGAGCAGTTCTTC.

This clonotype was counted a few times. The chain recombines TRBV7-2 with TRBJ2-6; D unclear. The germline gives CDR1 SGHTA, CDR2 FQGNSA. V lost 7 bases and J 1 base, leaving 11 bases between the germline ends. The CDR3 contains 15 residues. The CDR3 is CASNPKRSGANVLTF. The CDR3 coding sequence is TGTGCCAGCAACCCAAAGCGATCTGGGGCCAACGTCCTGACTTTC.

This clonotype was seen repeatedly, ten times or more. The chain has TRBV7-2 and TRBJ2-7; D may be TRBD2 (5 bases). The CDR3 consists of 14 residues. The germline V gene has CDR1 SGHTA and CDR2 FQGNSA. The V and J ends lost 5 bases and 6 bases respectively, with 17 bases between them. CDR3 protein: CASSVGSLEGEQYF. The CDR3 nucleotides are TGTGCCAGCAGCGTGGGGAGTTTAGAAGGCGAGCAGTACTTC.

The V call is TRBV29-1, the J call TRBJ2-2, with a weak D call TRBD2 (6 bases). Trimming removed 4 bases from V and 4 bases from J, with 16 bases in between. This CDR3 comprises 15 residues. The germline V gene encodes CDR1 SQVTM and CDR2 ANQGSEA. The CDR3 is CSVAFGGSGTGELFF. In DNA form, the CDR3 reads TGCAGCGTTGCATTCGGGGGATCAGGCACCGGGGAGCTGTTTTTT.